The T cell receptor beta chain under discussion was sequenced for a study of blood T cell repertoires in COVID-19. Background on the study: Acute-phase and convalescent COVID-19 samples originated in the United States, Italy and Spain. In each case, the material was cDNA or gDNA derived from T cells, B-cell-depleted T cells, or PBMCs.

This clone has a handful of counts. Under the authors' procedure: Estimation of nucleated cell counts was performed using reference gene primer amplification. Profiling relied on immunoSEQ multiplex PCR, and the TCRdb table lists in-frame clones only, not all of them. D and trimming come from the DNA, and the V and J calls and clone size come from that table. The sample shows about 360,000 clones, around 90% of them seen only once. Self-reported history from a screening survey and questionnaire set each donor's cohort. The CDR3 loop spans 13 amino acids. The V gene lost 5 bases and the J gene lost 4 bases, with 11 bases spanning the gap. Germline values: CDR1 SEHNR, CDR2 FQNEAQ (reference sequence).

The receptor was derived from a woman aged 40 to 50 with acute COVID-19. Source material: PBMCs or T cells enriched from blood (not recorded which). The V gene is TRBV7-9, the J gene TRBJ1-1; D unresolved. The CDR3 sequence: CASSPGVVTEAFF. As DNA, the CDR3 is TGTGCCAGCAGCCCCGGGGTTGTCACTGAAGCTTTCTTT.